One sample yielded the 21 T cell receptor beta chains listed below, sequenced in a study of blood T cells in healthy people across ages. Next came a second PCR, run for roughly 6 to 11 cycles, which used a sample-barcoded 5' primer along with a J-beta primer mix. Via MiXCR, TCRdb re-called the 5' RACE reads, giving one row per CDR3 protein. The sample consists of about 1,400,000 distinct CDR3 sequences, roughly 40% of them appearing once. The sequenced sample consisted of blood. All receptors come from a woman aged 18-29 years in good health.

The V call is TRBV20-1, the J call TRBJ1-5, with 7 bases matching TRBD1. Trimming took 4 bases from V and 0 from J; bases not matched to a gene: 6. Germline V CDR1 and CDR2: DFQATT, SNEGSKA (reference sequence). This CDR3 region has 15 residues. CDR3 in DNA: TGCAGTGCTATAAGGGGGACAGCTAGCAATCAGCCCCAGCATTTT. It is translated as CSAIRGTASNQPQHF.

The chain has TRBV6-2 or TRBV6-3 and TRBJ2-2, with 9 bases fitting TRBD1. CDR1 and CDR2 (germline): MNHEY, SVGEGT. This CDR3 region has 17 residues. The V gene end was trimmed by 0 bases and the J gene end by 5 bases; junction bases not matched to a gene: 7. CDR3 region: CASSYSRGTGRTGELFF. The CDR3, as DNA: TGTGCCAGCAGTTACTCGAGAGGGACAGGGAGGACCGGGGAGCTGTTTTTT.

The gene calls are TRBV6-5 and TRBJ2-1; 7 positions match TRBD2. Germline V gene data show CDR1 as MNHEY and CDR2 as SVGAGI. This CDR3 comprises 17 residues. J lost 2 bases, V lost 0 bases, and 7 bases had no gene match. Written as DNA, the CDR3 is TGTGCCAGCAGTTACTCTTATCCGGGAGGCACCTACAATGAGCAGTTCTTC. It is translated as CASSYSYPGGTYNEQFF.

The CDR3 reads CASSSLDLRDSIAGELFF. The CDR3 DNA is TGTGCCAGCAGCTCACTCGACCTTCGGGACTCCATCGCCGGGGAGCTGTTTTTT. The chain links TRBV7-9 to TRBJ2-2; a possible D gene is TRBD2 (6 bases). The germline V and J ends were trimmed by 4 bases and 6 bases, with 24 bases remaining between them. Per the germline V gene, CDR1 is SEHNR and CDR2 is FQNEAQ (reference sequence). This CDR3 spans 18 amino acids.

In this sample, this clonotype turned up a few times. The V gene is TRBV12-3 or TRBV12-4, the J gene TRBJ2-5; D gene unclear. The CDR3 is 15 amino acids. Between the trimmed V and J ends, which lost 2 bases and 0 bases, there was a span of 10 bases. CDR3 sequence (DNA): TGTGCCAGCAGTTTAAGGAACAGCTACCAAGAGACCCAGTACTTC. Translation: CASSLRNSYQETQYF.

This clonotype was picked up a small number of times. The CDR3 reads CASSPWGGDGYTF. CDR3 DNA sequence: TGTGCCAGCAGCCCATGGGGGGGAGATGGCTACACCTTC. This chain connects TRBV7-2 to TRBJ1-2, with a possible D match to TRBD1 (5 bases). Germline V gene sequence: CDR1 SGHTA, CDR2 FQGNSA. This CDR3 region has 13 residues. Trimming left V 5 bases short and J 6 bases short, with 13 bases between. Full variable domain (remainder filled in from reference TRBV7-2 and TRBJ1-2): GAGVSQSPSNKVTEKGKDVELRCDPISGHTALYWYRQSLGQGLEFLIYFQGNSAPDKSGLPSDRFSAERTGGSVSTLTIQRTQQEDSAVYLCASSPWGGDGYTFGSGTRLTVV.

This chain joins TRBV20-1 and TRBJ2-1; 8 bases fit TRBD2. The CDR3 has 16 residues. V lost 1 base, J lost 0 bases, and 5 bases stayed unmatched. Germline CDR1 reads DFQATT; CDR2 reads SNEGSKA (reference sequence). The CDR3 protein is CSARAVAGSSYNEQFF. The CDR3 nucleotides are TGCAGTGCTAGAGCCGTAGCGGGAAGCTCCTACAATGAGCAGTTCTTC.

V gene TRBV9 combines with J gene TRBJ2-3, with TRBD2 matching over 7 bases. Germline assignment: CDR1 SGDLS and CDR2 YYNGEE. The CDR3 loop spans 14 amino acids. V lost 0 bases to trimming and J lost 3 bases; unmatched junction nucleotides: 1. CDR3 sequence reads: CASSVELATDTQYF. The CDR3, as DNA: TGTGCCAGCAGCGTAGAACTAGCGACAGATACGCAGTATTTT.

The CDR3 loop reads CASSTTTGAEAFF. The DNA for the CDR3 is TGTGCCAGCAGCACAACCACGGGAGCTGAAGCTTTCTTT. This chain links TRBV7-3 with TRBJ1-1; the D is unclear. The CDR3 consists of 13 residues. Germline V CDR1 and CDR2: SGHTA, FQGTGA. Trimming cost V 5 bases and J 6 bases, with 13 bases left between them.

This chain joins TRBV9 and TRBJ2-3; 8 nucleotides align to TRBD1. The CDR3 totals 16 residues. The trim removed 1 base at V and 0 bases at J, leaving 4 bases unmatched. The V gene's germline CDR1 is SGDLS and CDR2 YYNGEE. CDR3 sequence reads: CASSVWTGQSTDTQYF. In DNA form, the CDR3 reads TGTGCCAGCAGCGTATGGACAGGGCAAAGCACAGATACGCAGTATTTT.

In nucleotides, the CDR3 is TGTGCCAGCAGCCAAGGAGAGTCATCTAGCACAGATACGCAGTATTTT. Translating it yields CASSQGESSSTDTQYF. The chain is built from TRBV3-1 and TRBJ2-3, with D unclear. The CDR3 covers 16 residues. CDR1 and CDR2 from the germline V gene are LGHDT and YNNKEL (reference sequence). V lost 1 base, J lost 0 bases, and 11 bases lay in between.

This clonotype has only a few counts. This chain links TRBV4-1 with TRBJ2-1; 10 bases match TRBD2. The V gene end was trimmed by 3 bases and the J gene end by 8 bases; junction bases not matched to a gene: 7. Germline lookup yields CDR1 MGHRA and CDR2 YSYEKL. The CDR3 consists of 15 residues. CDR3 loop: CASSHSGGAVDEQFF. In DNA form, the CDR3 reads TGCGCCAGCAGCCACAGCGGGGGGGCCGTTGATGAGCAGTTCTTC.

The sample holds a few counts of this clonotype. The gene calls are TRBV6-1 and TRBJ2-2; 7 positions match TRBD2. Germline V gene sequence: CDR1 MNHNS, CDR2 SASEGT. Trimming at V came to 3 bases and at J to 4 bases, leaving 5 bases not matched to a gene. This CDR3 is built from 15 residues. For the CDR3, the DNA is TGTGCCAGCAGTGAGCCAGGACTAGTCACCGGGGAGCTGTTTTTT. Its translation is CASSEPGLVTGELFF.

The V call is TRBV7-6, the J call TRBJ2-5; TRBD1 agrees at 7 bases. J gave up 11 bases and V 1 base, and 13 bases lay outside the gene matches. The length of the CDR3 is 15 residues. Germline-derived CDR1 and CDR2 are SGHVS and FNYEAQ. This CDR3 reads CASSLEVTGAYGQYF. The CDR3 DNA follows: TGTGCCAGCAGCTTAGAAGTCACAGGGGCCTACGGGCAGTACTTC.

This clonotype was observed a few times. The J gene is TRBJ1-2, the V gene TRBV6-1; a weak D match, TRBD1 (5 bases). Germline lookup yields CDR1 MNHNS and CDR2 SASEGT. V shed 2 bases and J shed 6 bases, with 19 bases lying between them. The CDR3 covers 16 residues. For the CDR3, the DNA is TGTGCCAGCAGTGAAATGGGGTCCGGGGACCCCGATGGCTACACCTTC. Translating gives CASSEMGSGDPDGYTF.

The chain combines TRBV3-1 with TRBJ2-3; 10 nucleotides align to TRBD2. Germline V CDR1 and CDR2: LGHDT, YNNKEL (reference sequence). V trimming: 4 bases; J trimming: 2 bases; junction bases outside the gene matches: 12. This CDR3 is built from 18 residues. CDR3 protein: CASSPASPTSGPTDTQYF. The CDR3 bases are TGTGCCAGCAGCCCAGCCAGTCCGACTAGCGGGCCCACAGATACGCAGTATTTT.

The chain carries TRBV7-3 and TRBJ2-7, with 9 bases identical to TRBD1. The CDR3 sequence is 16 residues long. The germline V gene encodes CDR1 SGHTA and CDR2 FQGTGA. With 5 bases clipped from V and 1 base from J, the junction kept 9 bases outside the gene matches. CDR3 sequence reads: CASSPRGGTGSYEQYF. In DNA, the CDR3 is TGTGCCAGCAGCCCTCGAGGGGGGACAGGGTCCTACGAGCAGTACTTC.

The chain is built from TRBV7-9 and TRBJ2-3; TRBD2 matches 9 bases. V was clipped by 0 bases and J by 3 bases; unmatched bases: 4. Germline V gene data show CDR1 as SEHNR and CDR2 as FQNEAQ (reference sequence). The CDR3 spans 16 residues. DNA of the CDR3: TGTGCCAGCAGCTTAGCGCGGGGGGGGATAACAGATACGCAGTATTTT. Encoded protein: CASSLARGGITDTQYF.

The chain uses TRBV28 and TRBJ1-4; unclear D gene. CDR3 length: 14 residues. V shed 5 bases and J shed 7 bases, with 14 bases lying between them. Germline V gives CDR1 MDHEN, CDR2 SYDVKM. The DNA of the CDR3 is TGTGCCAGCAGTCCTTCCTTAGTCGGTGAAAAACTGTTTTTT. Amino acid sequence: CASSPSLVGEKLFF.

This clonotype has more than one count but fewer than ten. The chain couples TRBV7-6 to TRBJ1-6, with D possibly TRBD1 on 6 matching bases. Trimming stripped 6 bases from V and 9 bases from J, with 15 bases between. CDR3 size: 14 residues. The germline CDR1 and CDR2 sequences are SGHVS and FNYEAQ. The CDR3 protein is CASSRDTWGSPLHF. The DNA of the CDR3 is TGTGCCAGCAGTCGGGACACCTGGGGTTCACCCCTCCACTTT.

The genes are TRBV9 and TRBJ1-4; tentative D call: TRBD1 (5 bases). Deletions cut 0 bases from V and 6 bases from J, with 12 bases between. The CDR3 has 15 amino acids. Germline values: CDR1 SGDLS, CDR2 YYNGEE. CDR3 coding DNA: TGTGCCAGCAGCGTAGGCGGAGGGGAGTATGAAAAACTGTTTTTT. Translated, it gives CASSVGGGEYEKLFF.